Each of the 28 T cell receptor beta chains below was sequenced from the same sample in a study of CXCR3-negative and CXCR3-positive naive CD8 T cells. UMI-labeled TRB cDNA libraries were prepared by 5' RACE. TCRdb reprocessed the 5' RACE reads, with one entry per CDR3 protein and no DNA. The table lists roughly 70,000 distinct CDR3 sequences. Source material: naive CXCR3- CD8+ T cells from blood. Subset denoted: CD45RO-CCR7+CD27+CD95- naive CD8+ T cells lacking CXCR3 (TNR3-). These receptors were obtained from a human donor in good health. Some clones in this sample may be carry-over from other donors' samples.

The V call is TRBV7-2, the J call TRBJ2-4; TCRdb returns TRBD1, unconfirmable since there is no DNA. CDR1 is SGHTA and CDR2 is FQGNSA in the germline V gene. The CDR3 has 15 amino acids. The CDR3 reads CASSSPGQPQNIQYF.

The CDR3 region is CASSPGTESYNEQFF. The chain carries TRBV2 and TRBJ2-1; TCRdb indicates TRBD1, and absent DNA this call remains unverified. CDR3 length equals 15 residues. CDR1 SNHLY and CDR2 FYNNEI come from the germline V gene.

J is TRBJ2-4 and V is TRBV24-1; TCRdb outputs TRBD2, but without DNA this stays unchecked. Germline assignment: CDR1 KGHDR and CDR2 SFDVKD. The CDR3 spans 17 residues. The CDR3 sequence: CATSEPSLAAAKNIQYF.

The CDR3 reads CASSLPGKKRDEQYF. The chain employs TRBV11-1 and TRBJ2-7; TCRdb returns TRBD2, unconfirmable since there is no DNA. The CDR3 consists of 15 residues. CDR1 is SGHAT and CDR2 is FQDESV in the germline V gene (reference sequence).

The V call is TRBV28, the J call TRBJ2-7; TCRdb's D gene call, TRBD1, goes unchecked for lack of DNA. The CDR3 totals 15 residues. From germline, CDR1 is MDHEN and CDR2 SYDVKM. The CDR3 loop is CASSFRGRRTYEQYF. Together with reference TRBV28 and TRBJ2-7, the CDR3 gives the full variable domain: DVKVTQSSRYLVKRTGEKVFLECVQDMDHENMFWYRQDPGLGLRLIYFSYDVKMKEKGDIPEGYSVSREKKERFSLILESASTNQTSMYLCASSFRGRRTYEQYFGPGTRLTVT.

The CDR3 loop is CASSLLTGSSYEQYF. The chain has TRBV27 and TRBJ2-7; TCRdb selects TRBD1, and the lack of DNA leaves this call unchecked. Germline V gene data show CDR1 as MNHEY and CDR2 as SMNVEV (reference sequence). This CDR3 region has 15 residues.

V gene TRBV20-1 combines with J gene TRBJ2-1; there is no DNA to check the TCRdb D call of TRBD2. The CDR3 extends over 16 amino acids. The germline V gene has CDR1 DFQATT and CDR2 SNEGSKA (reference sequence). This chain's CDR3 is CSARLAGGLGYNEQFF.

This chain connects TRBV20-1 to TRBJ1-1; TCRdb proposes TRBD1, but this gene call is untestable without DNA. CDR3 length: 15 residues. CDR1 and CDR2 (germline): DFQATT, SNEGSKA (reference sequence). CDR3 loop: CSARSQTGTDTEAFF.

This CDR3 reads CASSSETGTDEQFF. The rearrangement uses TRBV5-1 and TRBJ2-1; TCRdb gives TRBD1 as the D gene, but with no DNA this cannot be confirmed. The CDR3 length is 14 residues. Per the germline V gene, CDR1 is SGHRS and CDR2 is YFSETQ.

The chain couples TRBV12-3 or TRBV12-4 to TRBJ2-7. The CDR3 consists of 14 residues. This chain's CDR3 is CASSSNRDPYEQYF.

V and J are TRBV28 and TRBJ2-1; there is no DNA to check the TCRdb D call of TRBD1. Germline loops: CDR1 MDHEN, CDR2 SYDVKM. The CDR3 totals 16 residues. CDR3 sequence: CASSWATGQAQNEQFF.

The chain employs TRBV20-1 and TRBJ2-3; TCRdb gives TRBD1 as the D gene, but with no DNA this cannot be confirmed. Germline assignment: CDR1 DFQATT and CDR2 SNEGSKA (reference sequence). The CDR3 length is 14 residues. This CDR3 reads CSGTVDRDTDTQYF.

CDR3: CASSFAQGNYGYTF. The chain uses TRBV7-2 and TRBJ1-2; TCRdb's D call of TRBD1 is untestable without DNA. The CDR3 extends over 14 amino acids. CDR1 is SGHTA, CDR2 FQGNSA, per germline.

The chain is built from TRBV29-1 and TRBJ2-1; TCRdb's assignment of TRBD1 cannot be checked, as there is no DNA. The V gene's germline CDR1 is SQVTM and CDR2 ANQGSEA. The length of the CDR3 is 13 residues. CDR3 region: CSVDRDTYNEQFF.

The chain couples TRBV29-1 to TRBJ1-1; lacking DNA, the TRBD1 call made by TCRdb goes unchecked. Germline V gene sequence: CDR1 SQVTM, CDR2 ANQGSEA. CDR3 size: 14 residues. CDR3 residues: CSVVPDPGGTEAFF.

The J gene is TRBJ2-3, the V gene TRBV28. There are 14 residues in the CDR3. CDR1 MDHEN and CDR2 SYDVKM come from the germline V gene. The CDR3 protein is CASSPRSSTDTQYF.

This sequence joins TRBV29-1 and TRBJ1-2; the D call from TCRdb, TRBD1, cannot be confirmed without DNA. Germline CDR1 is SQVTM and CDR2 is ANQGSEA. The CDR3 length is 12 residues. The CDR3 spells CSVEGQGGDYTF.

The chain recombines TRBV14 with TRBJ2-3; TCRdb picks TRBD2, but there is no DNA to check that call. The germline gives CDR1 SGHDN, CDR2 FVKESK. This CDR3 has 16 amino acids. The chain's CDR3 is CASSLAAAGPTDTQYF.

V is TRBV11-1 and J is TRBJ1-1. CDR1 SGHAT and CDR2 FQDESV come from the germline V gene (reference sequence). The length of the CDR3 is 15 residues. This CDR3 is CASSLLVGSNTEAFF.

The chain uses TRBV28 and TRBJ2-2; the D gene TCRdb calls, TRBD1, cannot be checked with no DNA. The CDR3 has 13 residues. The V gene's germline CDR1 is MDHEN and CDR2 SYDVKM. The CDR3 region is CASSLGGGGELFF.

The rearrangement joins TRBV28 to TRBJ2-6; TCRdb's assignment of TRBD1 cannot be checked, as there is no DNA. CDR3 length equals 16 residues. The germline gives CDR1 MDHEN, CDR2 SYDVKM. The CDR3 sequence: CASSPGQPSGANVLTF.

The chain joins TRBV29-1 to TRBJ1-1. The CDR3 length is 15 residues. Per germline, CDR1 SQVTM and CDR2 ANQGSEA. CDR3 protein: CSVPLAGPSNTEAFF.

V and J are TRBV4-3 and TRBJ2-3. Germline V gene sequence: CDR1 LGHNA, CDR2 YSLEER. There are 15 residues in the CDR3. This chain's CDR3 is CASSPGGRSTDTQYF.

This chain joins TRBV4-1 and TRBJ2-7; TCRdb lists TRBD1, though no DNA is available to test this call. This CDR3 is 15 amino acids long. Germline CDR1 and CDR2: MGHRA and YSYEKL. The CDR3: CASSLTPDRGYEQYF.

This rearrangement joins TRBV5-1 to TRBJ2-3; as DNA is missing, the TRBD2 call by TCRdb cannot be tested. Germline V lookup: CDR1 SGHRS, CDR2 YFSETQ. The CDR3 contains 16 residues. This chain's CDR3 is CASVLWGTARGNTQYF.

The rearrangement links TRBV20-1 to TRBJ2-1; the D call from TCRdb, TRBD2, cannot be confirmed without DNA. CDR1 is DFQATT and CDR2 is SNEGSKA in the germline V gene (reference sequence). CDR3 size: 17 residues. CDR3 sequence: CSAIGLAGVRPYNEQFF.

The chain combines TRBV7-7 with TRBJ2-1; with no DNA, the TCRdb D assignment of TRBD1 cannot be verified. The CDR3 totals 14 residues. Germline CDR1 reads SSHAT; CDR2 reads FNYEAQ (reference sequence). The CDR3: CASSSGTGINEQFF.

CDR3 in amino acids: CASSLRDFTDTQYF. The chain carries TRBV3-1 and TRBJ2-3; checking the TCRdb D call of TRBD2 is not possible without DNA. There are 14 residues in the CDR3. In germline, CDR1 is LGHDT, CDR2 YNNKEL (reference sequence).